This is a list of T cell receptor beta chains from one sample in a study of blood T cell repertoires in COVID-19. Sequencing used immunoSEQ multiplex PCR; TCRdb keeps in-frame clones, though not all of them. The sample carries roughly 220,000 clones, 70% to 90% recorded once. Material for sequencing was peripheral blood. Source of these receptors: a man at least 80 years old with acute or convalescent COVID-19. The CDR3 runs from the conserved cysteine through the conserved F or W. D genes are given only for firm matches. Clone size appears in some rows only: once, few, many, or a class for an expanded clone.

d_gene	v_gene	j_gene	abundance	CDR3nt	CDR3aa
TRBD2	TRBV27	TRBJ2-2	.	TGTGCCAGCAGATTCAGGTTGGGACTAGCGGGAGGGAATCCATTGAACACCGGGGAGCTGTTTTTT	CASRFRLGLAGGNPLNTGELFF
TRBD1	TRBV2	TRBJ1-4	.	TGTGCCAGCGGAGTACAGGGGGCGTATGAAAAACTGTTTTTT	CASGVQGAYEKLFF
TRBD1	TRBV11-3	TRBJ2-1	.	TGTGCCAGCAGCCCCAGGGGGCTGGGCAATGAGCAGTTCTTC	CASSPRGLGNEQFF
TRBD2	TRBV19	TRBJ2-2	once	TGTGCCAGTAGCCGGACTAGCCTCAAGCTCGGTACCGGGGAGCTGTTTTTT	CASSRTSLKLGTGELFF
.	TRBV30	TRBJ2-7	once	TGTGCCTGGAGCCACAGCGGAAGAGGGTACGAGCAGTACTTC	CAWSHSGRGYEQYF
.	TRBV6-5	TRBJ1-1	.	TGTGCCAGCAGTCTCGGAGTCGGTGGAACTGAAGCTTTCTTT	CASSLGVGGTEAFF
TRBD2	TRBV2	TRBJ2-7	.	TGTGCCAGCAACGAGGGCGGGAGGGTAACCAGCTTGTACTTC	CASNEGGRVTSLYF
.	TRBV21-1	TRBJ2-1	.	TGTGCCAGCAGCGAGGGACTAGCGGGTTACAATGAGCAGTTCTTC	CASSEGLAGYNEQFF
.	TRBV5-5	TRBJ2-6	.	TGTGCCAGCAGCTACCGCGAGGGGGCTGGGGCCAACGTCCTGACTTTC	CASSYREGAGANVLTF
TRBD2	TRBV6-5	TRBJ2-3	.	TGTGCCAGCCTGGGAGCGGGAGCGGGGGAAGATACGCAGTATTTT	CASLGAGAGEDTQYF
.	TRBV7-9	TRBJ2-2	.	TGTGCCAGCAGCTTACGGGAGCGGACCGGGGAGCTGTTTTTT	CASSLRERTGELFF
.	TRBV18	TRBJ2-2	.	TGTGCCAGCTCACCAGCGGGGGCTCAGAACACCGGGGAGCTGTTTTTT	CASSPAGAQNTGELFF
.	TRBV9	TRBJ2-1	.	TGTGCCAGCAGCGTAATCCCGGGGTACAATGAGCAGTTCTTC	CASSVIPGYNEQFF
.	TRBV7-8	TRBJ2-2	.	TGTGCCAGCAGCCAGTCCGGGACTGGGGCCGGGGAGCTGTTTTTT	CASSQSGTGAGELFF
.	TRBV14	TRBJ1-2	.	TGTGCCAGCAGCCTTATGCCCGTCGGACAGATCTATGGCTACACCTTC	CASSLMPVGQIYGYTF
TRBD2	TRBV12-3/TRBV12-4	TRBJ2-2	.	TGTGCCAGCAGTTTGGCGGGAGGCGGGGAGCTGTTTTTT	CASSLAGGGELFF
.	TRBV15	TRBJ2-5	.	TGTGCCACCAGCAGAGAGGGTAGGGGCCAACAAGAGACCCAGTACTTC	CATSREGRGQQETQYF
.	TRBV5-4	TRBJ1-1	.	TGTGCCAGCAGCTTGGGCAGGGGCAGGACTGAAGCTTTCTTT	CASSLGRGRTEAFF
.	TRBV5-1	TRBJ1-1	.	TGCGCCAGCAGCTTGAACTCCCCGGGGAACACTGAAGCTTTCTTT	CASSLNSPGNTEAFF
.	TRBV10-3	TRBJ1-5	once	TGTGCCATCGGGCGGGGTTTGGGTCAGCCCCAGCATTTT	CAIGRGLGQPQHF
TRBD2	TRBV6-4	TRBJ2-1	.	TGTGCCAGCAGTGAAGGTCCTCCGGGACTAGCGGGAAAGTACAATGAGCAGTTCTTC	CASSEGPPGLAGKYNEQFF
TRBD1	TRBV19	TRBJ1-2	.	TGTGCCAGTAGTACTCCAAAATCGACAGGGAGTCTCTATGGCTACACCTTC	CASSTPKSTGSLYGYTF
.	TRBV30	TRBJ1-1	few	TGTGCCTGGAGTGTATCAAGGACAGTGAACACTGAAGCTTTCTTT	CAWSVSRTVNTEAFF